The present T cell receptor beta chain was sequenced within a study of blood T cell repertoires in COVID-19. Across the study: Both acute and convalescent COVID-19 samples were obtained from the United States, Italy and Spain.

Those who participated ranged in age from about 18 to 89 years and resided in about two dozen US areas. Cohort allocation depended upon clinical history that participants reported. Recovery meant two consecutive negative NP/OP PCR tests, professional clearance, or resolved symptoms. Repertoires were generated with immunoSEQ multiplex PCR, while TCRdb's copy carries only in-frame clones and drops some. The repertoire includes some 200,000 clones, 60% to 80% of them detected once, and approximately 15% sits in the top ten. This clone has a handful of counts. With 4 bases clipped from V and 4 bases from J, the junction kept 12 bases outside the gene matches. Germline lookup yields CDR1 SGDLS and CDR2 YYNGEE. The CDR3 consists of 17 residues.

The V call is TRBV9, the J call TRBJ2-2; 8 nucleotides agree with TRBD2. This receptor was identified in a woman between 50 and 59 years old who had recovered from COVID-19. The sequenced sample consisted of PBMCs or T cells enriched from blood (not recorded which). The CDR3 nucleotides are TGTGCCAGCAGCCCTGACGGGGGGGACTATGGCACCGGGGAGCTGTTTTTT. This encodes CASSPDGGDYGTGELFF.